These 13 T cell receptor beta chains came from one sample sequenced in a study of T cells in localized non-small cell lung cancer. Sequenced by immunoSEQ multiplex PCR; TCRdb stores in-frame clones only, minus some. The sample yields 30,000 to 35,000 clones, about 92% seen once. Sequencing used peripheral blood, obtained before any cancer treatment. The receptors stem from a female donor aged 60 or older with stage I lung adenocarcinoma.

The chain couples TRBV27 to TRBJ2-3, with 8 bases fitting TRBD2. Per the germline V gene, CDR1 is MNHEY and CDR2 is SMNVEV (reference sequence). The junction had 17 bases not matched to a gene; V was cut back by 8 bases and J by 4 bases. This CDR3 has 17 amino acids. The CDR3 is CASGTRRPQRGPDTQYF. The DNA for the CDR3 is TGTGCCAGCGGGACCCGGCGTCCCCAGCGGGGGCCAGATACGCAGTATTTT.

The V call is TRBV30, the J call TRBJ2-3; 8 bases line up with TRBD1. CDR1 is GTSNPN and CDR2 is SVGIG in the germline V gene (reference sequence). The junction had 7 bases not matched to a gene; V was cut back by 1 base and J by 1 base. The CDR3 is 16 residues long. As DNA, the CDR3 is TGTGCCTGGAGTGCCCCGACAGGGGATCGCACAGATACGCAGTATTTT. Protein: CAWSAPTGDRTDTQYF.

This chain links TRBV30 with TRBJ1-6, with TRBD1 identical over 9 bases. Looked up from germline, CDR1 is GTSNPN and CDR2 is SVGIG (reference sequence). Trimming removed 7 bases from V and 9 bases from J; junction bases left unmatched: 7. This CDR3 is 13 amino acids long. The CDR3 sequence: CALGQGRGSPLHF. Here the CDR3 DNA reads TGTGCCTTGGGACAGGGTCGTGGTTCACCCCTCCACTTT.

This rearrangement joins TRBV5-4 to TRBJ1-4; 7 bases align to TRBD1. Germline trimming cut 4 bases from V and 7 bases from J; bases unmatched to any gene: 7. The CDR3 consists of 14 residues. Germline lookup yields CDR1 SGHNT and CDR2 YYREEE (reference sequence). Written as DNA, the CDR3 is TGTGCCAGCAGCGTACAGGGGTTCGGTGAAAAACTGTTTTTT. Residues: CASSVQGFGEKLFF.

The V and J genes are TRBV2 and TRBJ2-1; the D gene is possibly TRBD1 (5 bases). The germline gives CDR1 SNHLY, CDR2 FYNNEI. Trimming removed 0 bases from V and 11 bases from J, with 8 bases in between. CDR3 size: 12 residues. The CDR3 reads CASSEAPGQQFF. CDR3 coding DNA: TGTGCCAGCAGTGAAGCGCCAGGGCAGCAGTTCTTC.

CDR3 in amino acids: CASSQATGTWTEAFF. CDR3 bases: TGCGCCAGCAGCCAAGCTACAGGGACTTGGACTGAAGCTTTCTTT. The chain combines TRBV4-3 with TRBJ1-1; D may be TRBD1 (6 bases). V lost 1 base and J 5 bases, leaving 14 bases between the germline ends. This CDR3 comprises 15 residues. The V gene's germline CDR1 is LGHNA and CDR2 YSLEER.

The chain joins TRBV10-1 to TRBJ2-7; 7 positions match TRBD2. The CDR3 spans 14 residues. CDR1 WNHNN and CDR2 SYGVQD come from the germline V gene (reference sequence). J was trimmed by 2 bases and V by 3 bases; bases with no gene match: 4. CDR3: CASSDGGGTYEQYF. The CDR3 DNA follows: TGCGCCAGCAGTGATGGGGGGGGTACCTACGAGCAGTACTTC.

The rearrangement links TRBV7-9 to TRBJ2-2, with D perhaps TRBD2 (5 bases). In germline, CDR1 is SEHNR, CDR2 FQNEAQ (reference sequence). Trimming cost V 3 bases and J 2 bases, with 16 bases left between them. The CDR3 totals 17 residues. CDR3 coding DNA: TGTGCCAGCAGCTTGGCCGGACTGAACCTTAACACCGGGGAGCTGTTTTTT. Translating gives CASSLAGLNLNTGELFF.

The CDR3 DNA reads TGTGCCAGCAGCACCGAAAGGACAGGGGTCGGCAACGTCCTGACTTTC. Translating it yields CASSTERTGVGNVLTF. The J gene is TRBJ2-6, the V gene TRBV7-2, with 9 bases matching TRBD1. V shed 5 bases and J 9 bases; nucleotides not matched to a gene: 11. Germline-derived CDR1 and CDR2 are SGHTA and FQGNSA. This CDR3 has 16 residues. The full variable domain, completed using reference TRBV7-2 and TRBJ2-6, is GAGVSQSPSNKVTEKGKDVELRCDPISGHTALYWYRQSLGQGLEFLIYFQGNSAPDKSGLPSDRFSAERTGGSVSTLTIQRTQQEDSAVYLCASSTERTGVGNVLTFGAGSRLTVL.

The table lists this clone with a count of one. The CDR3, as DNA: TGTGCCAGCAGTTACGGGCGGGCCCCCGACACCGGGGAGCTGTTTTTT. Translation: CASSYGRAPDTGELFF. The chain joins TRBV6-6 to TRBJ2-2; tentatively, D is TRBD2 (5 bases). CDR3 length: 16 amino acids. CDR1 is MNHNY and CDR2 is SVGAGI in the germline V gene (reference sequence). Trimming removed 2 bases from V and 3 bases from J, with 13 bases in between.

The V and J genes are TRBV5-6 and TRBJ2-5; TRBD1 matches 7 bases. Trimming took 3 bases from V and 8 from J; bases not matched to a gene: 7. CDR1 is SGHDT, CDR2 YYEEEE, per germline. CDR3 size: 13 residues. The CDR3 nucleotides read TGTGCCAGCAGCTGGGGGACAGAGAGAACCCAGTACTTC. Protein: CASSWGTERTQYF.

The chain uses TRBV7-8 and TRBJ1-1; 9 bases are shared with TRBD1. The CDR3 runs 18 residues. Germline V gene data show CDR1 as SGHVS and CDR2 as FQNEAQ. With V trimmed by 3 bases and J by 0 bases, 11 bases remained unmatched. The CDR3 loop is CASSFLIRTGEMNTEAFF. The CDR3 nucleotides read TGTGCCAGCAGCTTTCTTATCCGGACAGGGGAAATGAACACTGAAGCTTTCTTT.

The chain couples TRBV7-2 to TRBJ2-3; D gene uncertain. The CDR3 spans 19 residues. V was shortened by 1 base and J by 4 bases, with 24 bases between the two germline ends. Germline assignment: CDR1 SGHTA and CDR2 FQGNSA. CDR3 coding DNA: TGTGCCAGCAGCTTAGGTTTGGGTCGGAGTCACCCCCCGCCAGATACGCAGTATTTT. Residues: CASSLGLGRSHPPPDTQYF. Based on the CDR3 plus reference TRBV7-2 and TRBJ2-3, the full variable domain is GAGVSQSPSNKVTEKGKDVELRCDPISGHTALYWYRQSLGQGLEFLIYFQGNSAPDKSGLPSDRFSAERTGGSVSTLTIQRTQQEDSAVYLCASSLGLGRSHPPPDTQYFGPGTRLTVL.